A single sample is the source of the 20 T cell receptor beta chains below, sequenced in a study of human T cells and chemical hapten exposure. Time point: patch test 2, 6 weeks after DPC sensitization. Treatment meaning: therapeutic diphenylcyclopropenone sensitization with weekly scalp DPC. TCRdb reprocessed the RACE reads with MiXCR, giving one entry per CDR3 protein. The sample lists 95,000 or so distinct CDR3 sequences; about an eighth were seen once. Source: whole blood, taken in connection with sensitization to the hapten diphenylcyclopropenone (DPC). The source of these receptors is a woman aged 40-49 years with alopecia areata. Some clones in this sample may be carry-over from other donors' samples.

A word on this clonotype: A much larger clone lies a single base off, so this may be a read error. The gene calls are TRBV5-4 and TRBJ2-3, with unresolved D. Germline lookup yields CDR1 SGHNT and CDR2 YYREEE (reference sequence). The CDR3 has 14 amino acids. V was cut by 3 bases and J by 6 bases, with 14 bases left in between. The CDR3 bases are TGTGCCAGCAGCTCCTTATTCATTTCGGATACGCAGTATTTT. As protein: CASSSLFISDTQYF.

In this sample, this clonotype turned up many times. The CDR3: CASSSTGAGADGYTF. The CDR3, as DNA: TGTGCCAGCAGCTCGACAGGGGCCGGGGCCGATGGCTACACCTTC. This rearrangement joins TRBV7-3 to TRBJ1-2; TRBD1 agrees at 8 bases. The CDR3 totals 15 residues. CDR1 is SGHTA, CDR2 FQGTGA, per germline. J lost 6 bases, V lost 4 bases, and 10 bases had no gene match.

There are many counts of this clonotype. This rearrangement joins TRBV5-1 to TRBJ2-1; no firm D call. Germline loops: CDR1 SGHRS, CDR2 YFSETQ. CDR3 length equals 15 residues. With 0 bases removed from V and 5 bases from J, the gap between germline ends came to 12 bases. CDR3 amino acids: CASSLEVPPHNEQFF. The CDR3 DNA is TGCGCCAGCAGCTTGGAAGTTCCCCCCCACAATGAGCAGTTCTTC.

A word on this clonotype: A much larger clone is a single base away; this may be a read error. The CDR3 here is CASSPDPPNTDTLYF. DNA for the CDR3: TGTGCCAGCAGCCCGGACCCTCCAAACACAGATACGCTGTATTTT. V is TRBV4-2 and J is TRBJ2-3, with unresolved D. The length of the CDR3 is 15 residues. Germline V lookup: CDR1 LGHNA, CDR2 YNFKEQ.

V gene TRBV5-1 combines with J gene TRBJ2-1; 8 nucleotides agree with TRBD1. This CDR3 contains 14 residues. The germline V gene encodes CDR1 SGHRS and CDR2 YFSETQ. J was trimmed by 8 bases and V by 4 bases; bases with no gene match: 8. The CDR3 spells CASSPGQGFDEQFF. CDR3 bases: TGCGCCAGCAGCCCCGGACAGGGTTTCGATGAGCAGTTCTTC. The variable domain in full, completed from reference TRBV5-1 and TRBJ2-1, reads KAGVTQTPRYLIKTRGQQVTLSCSPISGHRSVSWYQQTPGQGLQFLFEYFSETQRNKGNFPGRFSGRQFSNSRSEMNVSTLELGDSALYLCASSPGQGFDEQFFGPGTRLTVL.

The table lists this clonotype with a few counts. Here the CDR3 DNA reads TGTGCCAGCACCACAGGCGGGGCGCCCTATGGCTACACCTTC. As protein: CASTTGGAPYGYTF. The gene calls are TRBV11-2 and TRBJ1-2, with TRBD1 as a possible D gene (5 bases). The germline gives CDR1 SGHAT, CDR2 FQNNGV. CDR3 length equals 14 residues. V gave up 7 bases and J gave up 4 bases, with 16 bases separating them.

This clonotype has more than one count but fewer than ten. This chain links TRBV7-9 with TRBJ2-1; 14 bases match TRBD2. The CDR3 has 21 amino acids. Looked up from germline, CDR1 is SEHNR and CDR2 is FQNEAQ (reference sequence). Losses at the gene ends were 5 bases for V and 4 bases for J; bases not matched to a gene: 19. The CDR3 nucleotides read TGTGCCAGCAGCGCAACCGGGACTAGCGGGGGCGAACCGAAAAAATACAATGAGCAGTTCTTC. It specifies CASSATGTSGGEPKKYNEQFF.

This clonotype was detected only a few times. This sequence joins TRBV5-1 and TRBJ1-1; tentatively, D is TRBD1 (5 bases). Per germline, CDR1 SGHRS and CDR2 YFSETQ. The CDR3 spans 13 residues. Between the trimmed V and J ends, which lost 3 bases and 8 bases, there was a span of 14 bases. CDR3 nucleotides: TGCGCCAGCAGCTCGACCGTGGGGCTAGAAGCTTTCTTT. Encoded protein: CASSSTVGLEAFF.

The chain couples TRBV18 to TRBJ1-1; D is undetermined. CDR1 KGHSH and CDR2 LQKENI come from the germline V gene. This CDR3 spans 13 amino acids. Trimming shortened V by 4 bases and J by 0 bases, and 6 bases separated the two germline ends. In nucleotides, the CDR3 is TGTGCCAGCTCACGGGAAGTGAACACTGAAGCTTTCTTT. This gives the protein CASSREVNTEAFF.

This clonotype was recorded many times. The chain links TRBV11-3 to TRBJ2-1; 11 bases line up with TRBD2. The CDR3 spans 15 residues. The germline gives CDR1 SGHNT, CDR2 YENEEA. The V segment lost 4 bases and the J segment 2 bases; nucleotides outside the gene matches: 1. The CDR3 sequence is CASSSSGGPYNEQFF. CDR3 bases: TGTGCCAGCAGCTCTAGCGGGGGGCCCTACAATGAGCAGTTCTTC.

This clonotype showed up many times. The chain couples TRBV19 to TRBJ2-7; D is unclear. Germline values: CDR1 LNHDA, CDR2 SQIVND (reference sequence). V shed 4 bases and J shed 4 bases, with 5 bases lying between them. This CDR3 is 11 amino acids long. The CDR3 bases are TGTGCCAGTAGTAGCAGATACGAGCAGTACTTC. This encodes CASSSRYEQYF.

The chain employs TRBV18 and TRBJ1-1, with D possibly TRBD1 on 6 matching bases. V lost 4 bases to trimming and J lost 0 bases, with 15 bases between them. The CDR3 has 16 residues. Germline CDR1 and CDR2: KGHSH and LQKENI. In DNA form, the CDR3 reads TGTGCCAGCTCACTCCCAGGGGCCGTCATGAACACTGAAGCTTTCTTT. Translating it yields CASSLPGAVMNTEAFF.

At least ten counts were recorded for this clonotype. The genes are TRBV7-9 and TRBJ2-5; D remains unclear. This CDR3 has 12 residues. Trimming pared 1 base from V and 5 bases from J, leaving 5 bases between. The germline CDR1 and CDR2 sequences are SEHNR and FQNEAQ (reference sequence). CDR3 loop: CASSLGWETQYF. For the CDR3, the DNA is TGTGCCAGCAGCTTAGGTTGGGAGACCCAGTACTTC.

This clonotype came up many times. This chain uses TRBV20-1 with TRBJ2-7, with D perhaps matching TRBD1 (6 bases). Germline V gives CDR1 DFQATT, CDR2 SNEGSKA (reference sequence). The CDR3 is 16 residues long. Trimming stripped 4 bases from V and 3 bases from J, with 22 bases between. CDR3 sequence: CSATTGRIPGVYEQYF. CDR3 bases: TGCAGTGCTACCACCGGACGGATCCCAGGGGTCTACGAGCAGTACTTC.

The gene calls are TRBV7-2 and TRBJ1-2, with D perhaps TRBD1 (5 bases). Germline lookup yields CDR1 SGHTA and CDR2 FQGNSA. There are 13 residues in the CDR3. V lost 1 base to trimming and J lost 8 bases, with 11 bases between them. DNA for the CDR3: TGTGCCAGCAGCTTAGTAGTGAGGGGAGGCTACACCTTC. Amino acids: CASSLVVRGGYTF.

V usage is TRBV3-1 and J usage is TRBJ2-6; a possible D gene is TRBD1 (6 bases). Deletions cut 6 bases from V and 0 bases from J, with 12 bases between. The CDR3 spans 16 residues. The germline V gene encodes CDR1 LGHDT and CDR2 YNNKEL (reference sequence). The DNA for the CDR3 is TGTGCCAGCAGTCGGACAGTGAGCTCTGGGGCCAACGTCCTGACTTTC. It is translated as CASSRTVSSGANVLTF. The variable domain in full, with the rest retrieved from reference TRBV3-1 and TRBJ2-6, is DTAVSQTPKYLVTQMGNDKSIKCEQNLGHDTMYWYKQDSKKFLKIMFSYNNKELIINETVPNRFSPKSPDKAHLNLHINSLELGDSAVYFCASSRTVSSGANVLTFGAGSRLTVL.

This clonotype was seen a handful of times. The chain has TRBV20-1 and TRBJ2-7, with a weak D call TRBD1 (5 bases). Germline V gene lookup returns CDR1 DFQATT and CDR2 SNEGSKA (reference sequence). This CDR3 has 15 residues. The V end was cut by 0 bases, the J end by 0 bases, with 12 bases between. CDR3 sequence reads: CSARDLDRFSYEQYF. CDR3 DNA sequence: TGCAGTGCTAGAGATCTCGACAGATTCTCCTACGAGCAGTACTTC.

A note on this clonotype: One end of the junction fails to match germline, which may point to a read error. This chain joins TRBV7-2 and TRBJ2-1; 11 nucleotides align to TRBD2. This CDR3 is 15 amino acids long. The germline V gene encodes CDR1 SGHTA and CDR2 FQGNSA. CDR3 coding DNA: TGTGTCAGCAGCCTTAGCGGGGGGGCCCACAATGAGCAGTTCTTC. This encodes CVSSLSGGAHNEQFF.

This clonotype has a handful of counts. This chain joins TRBV28 and TRBJ2-7; the match to TRBD1 covers 7 bases. J lost 4 bases, V lost 8 bases, and 20 bases had no gene match. CDR1 and CDR2 (germline): MDHEN, SYDVKM. The CDR3 spans 17 residues. The CDR3 DNA is TGTGCCAGCTATTCCCCCCTCGGACGAGCAGGGGGTTACGAGCAGTACTTC. Its translation: CASYSPLGRAGGYEQYF.

This clonotype has only a few counts. The CDR3 sequence: CASSPGGFYEKLFF. CDR3 DNA: TGTGCCAGCAGCCCGGGGGGTTTCTATGAAAAACTGTTTTTT. The V and J genes are TRBV28 and TRBJ1-4; D might be TRBD1 (5 bases). The germline gives CDR1 MDHEN, CDR2 SYDVKM. The CDR3 covers 14 residues. V was trimmed by 6 bases and J by 6 bases, leaving 14 bases between them.